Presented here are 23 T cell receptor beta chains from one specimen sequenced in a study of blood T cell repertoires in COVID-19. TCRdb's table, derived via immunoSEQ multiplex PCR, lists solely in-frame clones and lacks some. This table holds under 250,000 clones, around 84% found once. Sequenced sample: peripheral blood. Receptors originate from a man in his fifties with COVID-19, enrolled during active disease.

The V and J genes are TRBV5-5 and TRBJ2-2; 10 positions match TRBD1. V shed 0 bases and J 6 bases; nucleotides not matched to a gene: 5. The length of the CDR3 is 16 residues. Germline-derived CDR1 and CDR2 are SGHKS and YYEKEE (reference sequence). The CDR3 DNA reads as TGTGCCAGCAGCTTGGAGACAGGGGGCCGGGCCGGGGAGCTGTTTTTT. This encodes CASSLETGGRAGELFF.

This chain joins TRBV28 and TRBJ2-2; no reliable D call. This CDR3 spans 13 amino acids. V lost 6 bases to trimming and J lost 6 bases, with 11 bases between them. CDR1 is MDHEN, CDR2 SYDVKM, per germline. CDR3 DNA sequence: TGTGCCAGCAGACTACCCTTGGCCGGGGAGCTGTTTTTT. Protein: CASRLPLAGELFF.

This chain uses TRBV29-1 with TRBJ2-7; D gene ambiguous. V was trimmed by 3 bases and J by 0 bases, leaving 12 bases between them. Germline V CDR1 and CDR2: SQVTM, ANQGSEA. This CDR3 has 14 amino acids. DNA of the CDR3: TGCAGCGTTGAGATCGCAGGAATCTCCTACGAGCAGTACTTC. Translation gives CSVEIAGISYEQYF.

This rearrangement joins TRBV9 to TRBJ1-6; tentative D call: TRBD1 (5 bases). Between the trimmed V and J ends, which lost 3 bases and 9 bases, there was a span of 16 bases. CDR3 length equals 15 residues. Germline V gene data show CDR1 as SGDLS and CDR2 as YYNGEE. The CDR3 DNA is TGTGCCAGCAGCGGGGCGGGGACCCTGGGTTCACCCCTCCACTTT. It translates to CASSGAGTLGSPLHF.

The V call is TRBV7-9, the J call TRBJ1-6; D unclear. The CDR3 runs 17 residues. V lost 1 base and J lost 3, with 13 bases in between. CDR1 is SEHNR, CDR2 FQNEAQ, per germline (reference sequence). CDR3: CASSLDGDKFYNSPLHF. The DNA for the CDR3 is TGTGCCAGCAGCTTAGACGGAGATAAATTCTATAATTCACCCCTCCACTTT.

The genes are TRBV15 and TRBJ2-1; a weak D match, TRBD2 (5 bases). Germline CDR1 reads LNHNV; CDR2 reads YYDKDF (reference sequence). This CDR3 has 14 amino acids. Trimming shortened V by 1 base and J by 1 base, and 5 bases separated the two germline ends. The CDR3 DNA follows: TGTGCCACCAGCAGAGGCGGGTCCTACAATGAGCAGTTCTTC. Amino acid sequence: CATSRGGSYNEQFF.

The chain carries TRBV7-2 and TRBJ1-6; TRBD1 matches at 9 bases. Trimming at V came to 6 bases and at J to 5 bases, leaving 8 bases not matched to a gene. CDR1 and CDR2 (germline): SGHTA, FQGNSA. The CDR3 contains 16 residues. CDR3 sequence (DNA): TGTGCCAGCAGTCGACCGGGACAGGGCGATAATTCACCCCTCCACTTT. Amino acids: CASSRPGQGDNSPLHF.

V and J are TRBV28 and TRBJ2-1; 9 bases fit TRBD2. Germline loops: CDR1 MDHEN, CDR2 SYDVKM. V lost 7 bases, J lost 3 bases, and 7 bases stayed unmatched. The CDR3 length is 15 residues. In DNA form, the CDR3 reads TGTGCCAGCAAAGCGGGGACTAGCCACTACAATGAGCAGTTCTTC. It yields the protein CASKAGTSHYNEQFF.

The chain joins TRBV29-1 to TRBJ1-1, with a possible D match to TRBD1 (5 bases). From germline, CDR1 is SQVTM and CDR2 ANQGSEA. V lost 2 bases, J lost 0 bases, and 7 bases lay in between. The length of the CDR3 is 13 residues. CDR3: CSVESGLNTEAFF. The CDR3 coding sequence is TGCAGCGTTGAATCAGGGTTGAACACTGAAGCTTTCTTT.

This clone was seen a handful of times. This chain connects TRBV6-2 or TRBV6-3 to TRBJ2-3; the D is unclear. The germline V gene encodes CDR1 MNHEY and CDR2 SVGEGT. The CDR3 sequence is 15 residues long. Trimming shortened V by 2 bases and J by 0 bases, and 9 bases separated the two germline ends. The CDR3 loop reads CASSYDTSSTDTQYF. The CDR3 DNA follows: TGTGCCAGCAGTTACGACACATCTAGCACAGATACGCAGTATTTT.

CDR3 loop: CASSESRMDTIYF. CDR3 in DNA: TGTGCCAGCAGTGAATCTAGGATGGACACCATATATTTT. The chain links TRBV7-9 to TRBJ1-3; D uncertain. Looked up from germline, CDR1 is SEHNR and CDR2 is FQNEAQ (reference sequence). CDR3 length: 13 residues. The ends were cut back, 6 bases at V and 8 bases at J, with 14 bases in the middle.

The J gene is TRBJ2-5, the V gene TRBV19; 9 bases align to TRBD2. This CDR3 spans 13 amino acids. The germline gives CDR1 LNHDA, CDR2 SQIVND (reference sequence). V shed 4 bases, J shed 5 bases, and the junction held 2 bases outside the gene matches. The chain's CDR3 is CASSRAGGETQYF. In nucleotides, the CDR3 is TGTGCCAGTAGTAGAGCGGGAGGTGAGACCCAGTACTTC.

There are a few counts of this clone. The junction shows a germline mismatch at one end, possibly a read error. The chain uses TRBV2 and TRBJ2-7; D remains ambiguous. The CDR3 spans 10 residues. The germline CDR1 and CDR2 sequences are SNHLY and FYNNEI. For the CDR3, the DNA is TGTGCCAGCAGTGAAATAGTGATGAACTTC. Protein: CASSEIVMNF.

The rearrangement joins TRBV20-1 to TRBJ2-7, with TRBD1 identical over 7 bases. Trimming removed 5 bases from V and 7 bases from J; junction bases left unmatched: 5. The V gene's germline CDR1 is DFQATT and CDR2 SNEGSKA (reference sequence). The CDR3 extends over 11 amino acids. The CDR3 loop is CSARRQGEQYF. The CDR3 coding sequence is TGCAGTGCTCGCCGACAGGGAGAGCAGTACTTC.

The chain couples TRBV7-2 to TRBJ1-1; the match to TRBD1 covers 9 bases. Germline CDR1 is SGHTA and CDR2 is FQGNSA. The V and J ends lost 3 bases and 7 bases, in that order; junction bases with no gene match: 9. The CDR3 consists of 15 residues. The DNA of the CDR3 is TGTGCCAGCAGCTTGATACAGGGGGCAGGGGGTGAAGCTTTCTTT. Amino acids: CASSLIQGAGGEAFF.

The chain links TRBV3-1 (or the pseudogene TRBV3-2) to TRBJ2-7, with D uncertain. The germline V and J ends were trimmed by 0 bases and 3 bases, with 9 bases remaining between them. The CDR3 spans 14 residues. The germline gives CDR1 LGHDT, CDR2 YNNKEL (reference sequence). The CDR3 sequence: CASSQEATVYEQYF. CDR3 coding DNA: TGTGCCAGCAGCCAAGAAGCGACGGTCTACGAGCAGTACTTC.

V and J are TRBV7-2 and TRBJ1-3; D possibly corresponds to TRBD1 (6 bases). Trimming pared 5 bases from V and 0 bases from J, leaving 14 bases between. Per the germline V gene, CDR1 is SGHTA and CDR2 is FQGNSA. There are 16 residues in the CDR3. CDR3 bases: TGTGCCAGCAGCGCCAGGGGACCGCTCTCTGGAAACACCATATATTTT. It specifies CASSARGPLSGNTIYF.

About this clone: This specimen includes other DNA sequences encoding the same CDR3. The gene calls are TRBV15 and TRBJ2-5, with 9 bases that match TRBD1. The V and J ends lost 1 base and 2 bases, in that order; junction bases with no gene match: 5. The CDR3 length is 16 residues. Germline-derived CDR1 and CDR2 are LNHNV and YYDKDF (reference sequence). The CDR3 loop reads CATSRGGGQGQETQYF. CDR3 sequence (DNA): TGTGCCACCAGCAGAGGGGGGGGACAGGGTCAAGAGACCCAGTACTTC. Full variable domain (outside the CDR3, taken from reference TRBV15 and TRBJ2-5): DAMVIQNPRYQVTQFGKPVTLSCSQTLNHNVMYWYQQKSSQAPKLLFHYYDKDFNNEADTPDNFQSRRPNTSFCFLDIRSPGLGDTAMYLCATSRGGGQGQETQYFGPGTRLLVL.

The CDR3 nucleotides are TGTGCCAGTAGTATTGGGGACAGACCAAACACTGAAGCTTTCTTT. Residues: CASSIGDRPNTEAFF. The chain recombines TRBV19 with TRBJ1-1; 7 bases fit TRBD1. This CDR3 region has 15 residues. Germline loops: CDR1 LNHDA, CDR2 SQIVND (reference sequence). Trimming removed 3 bases from V and 2 bases from J; junction bases left unmatched: 6.

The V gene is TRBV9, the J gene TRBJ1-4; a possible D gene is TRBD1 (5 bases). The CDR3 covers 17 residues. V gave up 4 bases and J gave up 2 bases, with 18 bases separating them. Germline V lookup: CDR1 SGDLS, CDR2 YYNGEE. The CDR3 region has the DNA TGTGCCAGCAGCAACGCCGCCGGGGGGACCACTAATGAAAAACTGTTTTTT. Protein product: CASSNAAGGTTNEKLFF.

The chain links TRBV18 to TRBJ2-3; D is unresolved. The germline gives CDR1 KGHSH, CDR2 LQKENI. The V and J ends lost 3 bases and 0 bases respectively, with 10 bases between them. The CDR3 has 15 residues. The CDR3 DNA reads TGTGCCAGCTCACCTAACAGTCTAAGCACAGATACGCAGTATTTT. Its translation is CASSPNSLSTDTQYF.

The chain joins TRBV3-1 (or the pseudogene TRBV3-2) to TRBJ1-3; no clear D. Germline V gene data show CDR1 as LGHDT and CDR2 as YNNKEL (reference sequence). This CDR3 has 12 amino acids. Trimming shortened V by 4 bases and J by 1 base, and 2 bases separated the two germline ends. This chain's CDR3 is CASSLSGNTIYF. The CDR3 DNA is TGTGCCAGCAGCCTATCTGGAAACACCATATATTTT.

CDR3 sequence reads: CASRPTGPYEQYF. The DNA of the CDR3 is TGTGCCAGCAGGCCGACAGGCCCCTACGAGCAGTACTTC. This chain joins TRBV12-3 or TRBV12-4 and TRBJ2-7; possibly TRBD1 for D (6 bases). There are 13 residues in the CDR3. V lost 6 bases and J 2 bases, leaving 11 bases between the germline ends.